One sample yielded the 19 T cell receptor beta chains listed below, sequenced in a study of cytomegalovirus exposure and HLA in healthy donors. Primers included in the PCR were 60 Vbeta and 13 Jbeta primers. Libraries were prepared by immunoSEQ multiplex PCR; TCRdb keeps only in-frame clonotypes and omits some of them. The data show about 210,000 clones, around four fifths seen once. The sample comprised PBMCs. These receptors were obtained from a woman between 50 and 59 years old in good health and CMV-seropositive.

This chain uses TRBV19 with TRBJ2-2; 9 nucleotides line up with TRBD1. The ends lost 1 base at V and 5 bases at J; junction bases unmatched: 5. CDR1 is LNHDA, CDR2 SQIVND, per germline (reference sequence). CDR3 length: 16 amino acids. CDR3 nucleotides: TGTGCCAGTAGTATAGCCGGGACAGGGCATACCGGGGAGCTGTTTTTT. Amino acids: CASSIAGTGHTGELFF.

The chain recombines TRBV21-1 with TRBJ2-7; the D call of TRBD2 is as the table states it, not checked on the DNA. TRBV21-1 is a documented pseudogene. The CDR3 covers 15 residues. The CDR3 spells CASTPSVGGSYEQYF. For the CDR3, the DNA is TGTGCCAGCACCCCCTCGGTGGGGGGCTCCTACGAGCAGTACTTC.

V is TRBV4-2 and J is TRBJ1-1; D not certain. Germline V gene lookup returns CDR1 LGHNA and CDR2 YNFKEQ. CDR3 size: 18 residues. The V end lost 4 bases, the J end lost 3 bases, and 24 bases lay between the germline ends. The CDR3 is CASSRNPQALGSYTEAFF. In DNA, the CDR3 is TGTGCCAGCAGCCGAAACCCCCAGGCCTTGGGCTCCTACACTGAAGCTTTCTTT.

The chain carries TRBV2 and TRBJ2-7, with no clear D. CDR3 length: 12 amino acids. Per the germline V gene, CDR1 is SNHLY and CDR2 is FYNNEI. V was cut by 4 bases and J by 5 bases, with 9 bases left in between. The CDR3 sequence is CASSVETHEQYF. For the CDR3, the DNA is TGTGCCAGCAGTGTGGAGACCCACGAGCAGTACTTC. The entire variable domain, with the rest obtained from reference TRBV2 and TRBJ2-7, is as follows: EPEVTQTPSHQVTQMGQEVILRCVPISNHLYFYWYRQILGQKVEFLVSFYNNEISEKSEIFDDQFSVERPDGSNFTLKIRSTKLEDSAMYFCASSVETHEQYFGPGTRLTVT.

The genes are TRBV10-1 and TRBJ2-3; D is perhaps TRBD2 (5 bases). Germline-derived CDR1 and CDR2 are WNHNN and SYGVQD (reference sequence). The CDR3 loop spans 16 amino acids. Trimming stripped 0 bases from V and 0 bases from J, with 10 bases between. CDR3 sequence (DNA): TGCGCCAGCAGTGAGTCGGCGCGGGCTAGCACAGATACGCAGTATTTT. It is translated as CASSESARASTDTQYF.

The J gene is TRBJ2-5, the V gene TRBV30, with D perhaps matching TRBD2 (7 bases). V was cut by 2 bases and J by 5 bases, with 15 bases left in between. Germline lookup yields CDR1 GTSNPN and CDR2 SVGIG (reference sequence). The CDR3 loop spans 14 amino acids. CDR3 residues: CAWSNPGGEETQYF. CDR3 sequence (DNA): TGTGCCTGGAGTAACCCGGGGGGCGAGGAGACCCAGTACTTC.

V usage is TRBV4-1 and J usage is TRBJ1-1; the D gene is possibly TRBD1 (5 bases). The CDR3 is 15 residues long. CDR1 is MGHRA and CDR2 is YSYEKL in the germline V gene. V was trimmed by 2 bases and J by 2 bases, leaving 12 bases between them. The CDR3 nucleotides read TGCGCCAGCAGCCAACTCACAGGAATTAACACTGAAGCTTTCTTT. It yields the protein CASSQLTGINTEAFF.

CDR3 in amino acids: CASSLGQGQNYGYTF. The CDR3 bases are TGTGCCAGCAGTTTAGGCCAGGGGCAAAACTATGGCTACACCTTC. The V and J genes are TRBV27 and TRBJ1-2; TRBD1 might be the D (6 bases). Germline V gene sequence: CDR1 MNHEY, CDR2 SMNVEV (reference sequence). Trimming took 2 bases from V and 2 from J, leaving 12 bases between them. The CDR3 has 15 residues.

V usage is TRBV29-1 and J usage is TRBJ2-5; the match to TRBD1 covers 12 bases. The length of the CDR3 is 16 residues. Germline-derived CDR1 and CDR2 are SQVTM and ANQGSEA. V shed 1 base and J 4 bases; nucleotides not matched to a gene: 7. The CDR3 region is CSVEGTGTGGRETQYF. The CDR3 DNA reads as TGCAGCGTTGAAGGTACCGGGACAGGGGGCCGAGAGACCCAGTACTTC.

The chain employs TRBV6-5 and TRBJ1-2, with TRBD1 matching over 8 bases. This CDR3 contains 13 residues. Germline assignment: CDR1 MNHEY and CDR2 SVGAGI. V gave up 2 bases and J gave up 8 bases; unmatched junction bases: 4. The CDR3 region has the DNA TGTGCCAGCAGTTACGCCAGGGGGCTCGGCTACACCTTC. Amino acids: CASSYARGLGYTF.

This rearrangement joins TRBV30 to TRBJ1-1, with D possibly TRBD1 on 6 matching bases. Germline CDR1 and CDR2: GTSNPN and SVGIG (reference sequence). The length of the CDR3 is 13 residues. V was clipped by 3 bases and J by 2 bases, with 10 bases between them. The DNA for the CDR3 is TGTGCCTGGAGCCTGGACAGAAACACTGAAGCTTTCTTT. Its protein is CAWSLDRNTEAFF. Filled out from reference TRBV30 and TRBJ1-1, the complete variable domain reads SQTIHQWPATLVQPVGSPLSLECTVEGTSNPNLYWYRQAAGRGLQLLFYSVGIGQISSEVPQNLSASRPQDRQFILSSKKLLLSDSGFYLCAWSLDRNTEAFFGQGTRLTVV.

The CDR3 protein is CASRQGASNQPQHF. The CDR3 region has the DNA TGTGCCAGCAGGCAGGGGGCAAGCAATCAGCCCCAGCATTTT. The chain uses TRBV21-1 and TRBJ1-5; TRBD1, the table's D call, lacks a check against the DNA. TRBV21-1 is described as a pseudogene. The CDR3 is 14 residues long.

The chain combines TRBV5-1 with TRBJ1-1; TRBD1 matches at 7 bases. Germline V gene data show CDR1 as SGHRS and CDR2 as YFSETQ. The CDR3 runs to 14 residues. Trimming took 4 bases from V and 1 from J; bases not matched to a gene: 4. DNA of the CDR3: TGCGCCAGCAGCCCCCGGGACAGGAACACTGAAGCTTTCTTT. It yields the protein CASSPRDRNTEAFF.

This chain links TRBV25-1 with TRBJ1-3, with a possible D match to TRBD1 (5 bases). The CDR3 sequence is 17 residues long. V dropped 2 bases and J dropped 2 bases, with 16 bases sitting between them. CDR1 MGHDK and CDR2 SYGVNS come from the germline V gene. CDR3 in DNA: TGTGCCAGCAGTGAAAGACCCACGGGGGGTACTGGAAACACCATATATTTT. Translated, it gives CASSERPTGGTGNTIYF.

This chain links TRBV2 with TRBJ1-3, with a possible D match to TRBD1 (6 bases). Germline V CDR1 and CDR2: SNHLY, FYNNEI. Trimming pared 10 bases from V and 11 bases from J, leaving 15 bases between. The CDR3 has 11 residues. CDR3 loop: CATPTGNPIYF. CDR3 bases: TGTGCCACCCCGACAGGAAATCCCATATATTTT.

The chain recombines TRBV6-5 with TRBJ1-5, with D maybe TRBD1 (6 bases). The CDR3 is made up of 14 amino acids. Deletions cut 6 bases from V and 6 bases from J, with 15 bases between. CDR1 and CDR2 (germline): MNHEY, SVGAGI. In DNA form, the CDR3 reads TGTGCCAGCAGCCCCCGGGAGGGGGGTCAGCCCCAGCATTTT. This codes for CASSPREGGQPQHF.

In this sample, this clone turned up a few times. The chain recombines TRBV7-3 with TRBJ2-1; TRBD2 matches 12 bases. The CDR3 totals 17 residues. The trim removed 6 bases at V and 5 bases at J, leaving 11 bases unmatched. Germline assignment: CDR1 SGHTA and CDR2 FQGTGA. CDR3: CASRRLAGAVYNNEQFF. The CDR3 region has the DNA TGTGCCAGCAGGAGACTAGCGGGGGCCGTCTACAACAATGAGCAGTTCTTC.

The chain joins TRBV5-1 to TRBJ1-1, with a tentative D call TRBD1 (5 bases). The V end was cut by 0 bases, the J end by 2 bases, with 11 bases between. The germline CDR1 and CDR2 sequences are SGHRS and YFSETQ. This CDR3 is 15 amino acids long. The CDR3: CASSLGTSENTEAFF. The CDR3 region has the DNA TGCGCCAGCAGCTTGGGGACAAGCGAAAACACTGAAGCTTTCTTT.

This rearrangement joins TRBV6-5 to TRBJ1-5, with D possibly being TRBD1 (5 bases). The CDR3 length is 15 residues. The V end lost 6 bases, the J end lost 3 bases, and 15 bases lay between the germline ends. Germline V CDR1 and CDR2: MNHEY, SVGAGI. The chain's CDR3 is CASRPTGRDNQPQHF. For the CDR3, the DNA is TGTGCCAGCAGACCCACTGGCAGGGACAATCAGCCCCAGCATTTT.